Listed here are 22 T cell receptor beta chains from one sample, sequenced in a study of T-cell memory formation after mild COVID-19. TCRdb independently ran MiXCR on the 5' RACE reads; one entry per CDR3 protein. The table has some 130,000 distinct CDR3 sequences, over 15% seen once. Sequencing was done on a sample of PBMCs or a T cell subset sorted from them (not recorded which). The receptors were sampled from a man younger than 35 who had mild COVID-19 (a few samples of this study predate the infection). Cell type and time point are not known.

CDR3 region: CAISESGAAGGLIEQYV. For the CDR3, the DNA is TGTGCCATCAGTGAGTCGGGGGCGGCAGGGGGCTTGATCGAGCAGTACGTC. The rearrangement joins TRBV10-3 to TRBJ2-7; 8 positions match TRBD1. Trimming cost V 0 bases and J 6 bases; bases outside gene matches: 13. The CDR3 consists of 17 residues. Germline CDR1 and CDR2: ENHRY and SYGVKD.

The rearrangement links TRBV4-1 to TRBJ1-1, with a tentative D call TRBD1 (5 bases). In germline, CDR1 is MGHRA, CDR2 YSYEKL. V shed 1 base and J shed 5 bases, with 14 bases lying between them. The CDR3 is 15 amino acids. In DNA, the CDR3 is TGCGCCAGCAGCCAAGTGCTGGGGGTTTTGACTGAAGCTTTCTTT. It yields the protein CASSQVLGVLTEAFF.

This clonotype was detected only a few times. The chain links TRBV5-6 to TRBJ1-2; 7 bases agree with TRBD1. CDR3 size: 14 residues. The ends lost 0 bases at V and 8 bases at J; junction bases unmatched: 7. CDR1 SGHDT and CDR2 YYEEEE come from the germline V gene. CDR3 sequence: CASSLGRGPGGYTF. CDR3 coding DNA: TGTGCCAGCAGCTTGGGGAGGGGGCCAGGCGGCTACACCTTC.

The V gene is TRBV5-6, the J gene TRBJ2-7; D ambiguous. Trimming pared 0 bases from V and 2 bases from J, leaving 3 bases between. This CDR3 comprises 12 residues. Germline lookup yields CDR1 SGHDT and CDR2 YYEEEE. CDR3 amino acids: CASSLEAYEQYF. The CDR3 DNA reads as TGTGCCAGCAGCTTGGAAGCCTACGAGCAGTACTTC. The full variable domain, with the rest looked up from reference TRBV5-6 and TRBJ2-7, is DAGVTQSPTHLIKTRGQQVTLRCSPKSGHDTVSWYQQALGQGPQFIFQYYEEEERQRGNFPDRFSGHQFPNYSSELNVNALLLGDSALYLCASSLEAYEQYFGPGTRLTVT.

This clonotype showed up many times. The chain combines TRBV29-1 with TRBJ1-2; D remains ambiguous. Trimming left V 2 bases short and J 2 bases short, with 9 bases between. Germline CDR1 reads SQVTM; CDR2 reads ANQGSEA. The CDR3 is 13 residues long. The DNA for the CDR3 is TGCAGCGTTGAACGCCCCAGGAACTATGGCTACACCTTC. This codes for CSVERPRNYGYTF. Filled out from reference TRBV29-1 and TRBJ1-2, the complete variable domain reads SAVISQKPSRDICQRGTSLTIQCQVDSQVTMMFWYRQQPGQSLTLIATANQGSEATYESGFVIDKFPISRPNLTFSTLTVSNMSPEDSSIYLCSVERPRNYGYTFGSGTRLTVV.

The chain recombines TRBV12-3 or TRBV12-4 with TRBJ2-5; 9 nucleotides line up with TRBD2. The CDR3 contains 16 residues. The V gene end was trimmed by 6 bases and the J gene end by 2 bases; junction bases not matched to a gene: 10. For the CDR3, the DNA is TGTGCCAGCAGCCCCCCACTAGCGGGTACACAAGAGACCCAGTACTTC. Translated: CASSPPLAGTQETQYF.

This clonotype turned up a few times. CDR3 sequence: CASRRSESGANVLTF. CDR3 sequence (DNA): TGTGCCAGCAGGAGAAGTGAGTCTGGGGCCAACGTCCTGACTTTC. The chain uses TRBV27 and TRBJ2-6; D gene unclear. V was cut by 6 bases and J by 1 base, with 10 bases left in between. The CDR3 has 15 amino acids. Looked up from germline, CDR1 is MNHEY and CDR2 is SMNVEV (reference sequence).

The chain employs TRBV12-3 or TRBV12-4 and TRBJ2-7; TRBD2 matches 8 bases. Trimming cost V 3 bases and J 7 bases; bases outside gene matches: 5. CDR3 length: 13 residues. The CDR3 is CASSFGGAREQYV. CDR3 nucleotides: TGTGCCAGCAGTTTCGGGGGGGCTCGAGAGCAGTACGTC.

This chain uses TRBV19 with TRBJ1-1, with D uncertain. V was pared by 5 bases and J by 3 bases, with 13 bases between. CDR3 size: 14 residues. Germline V gene sequence: CDR1 LNHDA, CDR2 SQIVND (reference sequence). In DNA, the CDR3 is TGTGCCAGTAGTTTTTCGAGACGGGACACTGAAGCTTTCTTT. As protein: CASSFSRRDTEAFF.

J is TRBJ1-6 and V is TRBV7-3; D perhaps matches TRBD1 (5 bases). The V and J ends lost 4 bases and 9 bases respectively, with 10 bases between them. CDR1 is SGHTA, CDR2 FQGTGA, per germline. This CDR3 comprises 13 residues. The CDR3 reads CASSSQGFSPLHF. The CDR3 DNA follows: TGTGCCAGCAGCTCCCAGGGTTTTTCACCCCTCCACTTT.

This clonotype was picked up a small number of times. The chain joins TRBV29-1 to TRBJ2-2; 8 bases are a match to TRBD1. CDR3 length: 14 amino acids. V was clipped by 5 bases and J by 2 bases; unmatched bases: 4. Germline V gene lookup returns CDR1 SQVTM and CDR2 ANQGSEA. CDR3 in DNA: TGCAGCGTTCGGGACAGGCTTAACACCGGGGAGCTGTTTTTT. Its protein product is CSVRDRLNTGELFF.

This chain connects TRBV5-1 to TRBJ1-2, with 8 bases fitting TRBD1. Germline V gene data show CDR1 as SGHRS and CDR2 as YFSETQ. The V segment lost 4 bases and the J segment 0 bases; nucleotides outside the gene matches: 8. This CDR3 has 16 residues. The DNA for the CDR3 is TGCGCCAGCAGCCGCGGACAGGGCGCGACTAACTATGGCTACACCTTC. Translating it yields CASSRGQGATNYGYTF. The variable domain in full, with the rest retrieved from reference TRBV5-1 and TRBJ1-2, is KAGVTQTPRYLIKTRGQQVTLSCSPISGHRSVSWYQQTPGQGLQFLFEYFSETQRNKGNFPGRFSGRQFSNSRSEMNVSTLELGDSALYLCASSRGQGATNYGYTFGSGTRLTVV.

The chain joins TRBV7-9 to TRBJ1-2; 7 nucleotides agree with TRBD1. Germline loops: CDR1 SEHNR, CDR2 FQNEAQ (reference sequence). There are 14 residues in the CDR3. Germline trimming cut 4 bases from V and 5 bases from J; bases unmatched to any gene: 7. CDR3 nucleotides: TGTGCCAGCAGCTCATTCCGGGACAGTTATGGCTACACCTTC. This sequence encodes CASSSFRDSYGYTF.

V usage is TRBV12-3 or TRBV12-4 and J usage is TRBJ2-4; 8 positions match TRBD2. Trimming cost V 7 bases and J 5 bases; bases outside gene matches: 4. The CDR3 runs 13 residues. CDR3 residues: CASTSGGQNIQYF. The CDR3 DNA reads TGTGCCAGCACATCGGGGGGGCAAAACATTCAGTACTTC.

V usage is TRBV6-5 and J usage is TRBJ2-6; D gene uncertain. In germline, CDR1 is MNHEY, CDR2 SVGAGI. The CDR3 covers 16 residues. V shed 8 bases and J shed 1 base, with 15 bases lying between them. This chain's CDR3 is CASSSSLWSGANVLTF. The CDR3 coding sequence is TGTGCCAGCTCTAGTTCCCTTTGGTCTGGGGCCAACGTCCTGACTTTC.

V gene TRBV20-1 combines with J gene TRBJ2-7; D might be TRBD2 (7 bases). The V gene's germline CDR1 is DFQATT and CDR2 SNEGSKA (reference sequence). This CDR3 contains 15 residues. V lost 0 bases, J lost 6 bases, and 18 bases lay in between. The DNA for the CDR3 is TGCAGTGCTAGAGACCCACTGGGGGGGCCCAGCGAGCAGTACTTC. Its translation: CSARDPLGGPSEQYF.

This rearrangement joins TRBV7-9 to TRBJ2-5; D not certain. Germline CDR1 and CDR2: SEHNR and FQNEAQ (reference sequence). This CDR3 is 14 amino acids long. Trimming cost V 1 base and J 3 bases, with 9 bases left between them. CDR3 protein: CASSLGGRKETQYF. CDR3 sequence (DNA): TGTGCCAGCAGCTTAGGAGGACGGAAAGAGACCCAGTACTTC. The full variable domain, completed using reference TRBV7-9 and TRBJ2-5, is DTGVSQNPRHKITKRGQNVTFRCDPISEHNRLYWYRQTLGQGPEFLTYFQNEAQLEKSRLLSDRFSAERPKGSFSTLEIQRTEQGDSAMYLCASSLGGRKETQYFGPGTRLLVL.

The table lists this clonotype with a few counts. V gene TRBV27 combines with J gene TRBJ2-1; D is uncertain. Trimming took off 3 bases at V and 5 bases at J, with 14 bases between the two ends. CDR1 MNHEY and CDR2 SMNVEV come from the germline V gene (reference sequence). The CDR3 loop spans 15 amino acids. The DNA of the CDR3 is TGTGCCAGCAGTTTTCTATCCGCTTCCCACAATGAGCAGTTCTTC. This translates into CASSFLSASHNEQFF.

This clonotype was counted only a few times. This chain links TRBV6-6 with TRBJ2-1, with 7 positions matching TRBD1. The V and J ends lost 9 bases and 2 bases, in that order; junction bases with no gene match: 4. The length of the CDR3 is 13 residues. CDR1 and CDR2 from the germline V gene are MNHNY and SVGAGI (reference sequence). CDR3 sequence: CASRTGTYNEQFF. The CDR3 coding sequence is TGTGCCAGTCGGACAGGTACCTACAATGAGCAGTTCTTC.

This clonotype has only a few counts. The rearrangement joins TRBV6-2 or TRBV6-3 to TRBJ1-5; possibly TRBD1 for D (5 bases). CDR3 length equals 14 residues. Trimming shortened V by 7 bases and J by 4 bases, and 14 bases separated the two germline ends. Germline CDR1 is MNHEY and CDR2 is SVGEGT. The DNA of the CDR3 is TGTGCCAGCACCCGCCGTGGGGGTAATCAGCCCCAGCATTTT. This translates into CASTRRGGNQPQHF.

In this sample, this clonotype turned up a few times. The J gene is TRBJ2-7, the V gene TRBV12-3 or TRBV12-4; TRBD1 matches at 7 bases. This CDR3 region has 13 residues. Trimming took 6 bases from V and 2 from J; bases not matched to a gene: 4. The CDR3 protein is CASRRGLTYEQYF. Written as DNA, the CDR3 is TGTGCCAGCAGAAGGGGGCTAACCTACGAGCAGTACTTC.

This clonotype was counted between two and nine times. The chain couples TRBV30 to TRBJ2-3; the D is unclear. Germline lookup yields CDR1 GTSNPN and CDR2 SVGIG (reference sequence). V lost 4 bases to trimming and J lost 1 base, with 9 bases between them. The CDR3 is 13 residues long. CDR3 DNA: TGTGCCTGGACCAATCACCGCACAGATACGCAGTATTTT. It yields the protein CAWTNHRTDTQYF.